These 25 T cell receptor beta chains were sequenced from one sample in a study of cytomegalovirus exposure and HLA in healthy donors. The PCR contained 60 Vbeta and 13 Jbeta primers. This table comes from immunoSEQ multiplex PCR, and its TCRdb copy is limited to in-frame clones, with some not included. The table records tens of thousands of clones, 84% of them present only once. Sequencing was done on a sample of PBMCs. These receptors came from a woman between 45 and 60 years old in good health and CMV-seronegative.

The gene calls are TRBV14 and TRBJ1-1; 8 bases are shared with TRBD1. The junction had 1 base not matched to a gene; V was cut back by 3 bases and J by 4 bases. The CDR3 consists of 13 residues. Germline CDR1 is SGHDN and CDR2 is FVKESK. The CDR3 region is CASSHQGATEAFF. The DNA of the CDR3 is TGTGCCAGCAGCCATCAGGGGGCCACTGAAGCTTTCTTT.

The chain links TRBV10-1 to TRBJ2-1; tentatively, D is TRBD2 (6 bases). V lost 5 bases and J lost 4, with 18 bases in between. The CDR3 loop spans 16 amino acids. The germline gives CDR1 WNHNN, CDR2 SYGVQD (reference sequence). The CDR3 DNA follows: TGCGCCAGCAGTCCATCCCGACTAGGCACTTACAATGAGCAGTTCTTC. Translated, it gives CASSPSRLGTYNEQFF.

The chain couples TRBV2 to TRBJ1-2; maybe TRBD1 (5 bases). This CDR3 region has 13 residues. V lost 6 bases, J lost 5 bases, and 13 bases lay in between. Germline CDR1 reads SNHLY; CDR2 reads FYNNEI. The CDR3 DNA reads TGTGCCAGCAGCCCAGGGAAGGAGTATGGCTACACCTTC. Protein sequence: CASSPGKEYGYTF.

Only one count was recorded for this clone. The rearrangement links TRBV6-1 to TRBJ1-2, with 7 nucleotides matching TRBD1. There are 13 residues in the CDR3. Germline V gives CDR1 MNHNS, CDR2 SASEGT. The V and J ends lost 4 bases and 7 bases, in that order; junction bases with no gene match: 6. In DNA form, the CDR3 reads TGTGCCAGCAGTGCAACAGGGGATACTGGCTACACCTTC. It codes for CASSATGDTGYTF.

This clone was detected only a few times. V usage is TRBV14 and J usage is TRBJ2-7; maybe TRBD1 (6 bases). Per germline, CDR1 SGHDN and CDR2 FVKESK. The CDR3 runs 16 residues. V was clipped by 3 bases and J by 0 bases, with 15 bases between them. The CDR3 reads CASSHDLRGSSYEQYV. CDR3 DNA: TGTGCCAGCAGCCATGATTTGAGGGGGAGCTCCTACGAGCAGTACGTC.

This sequence joins TRBV4-1 and TRBJ2-2; D is uncertain. The length of the CDR3 is 15 residues. V dropped 1 base and J dropped 4 bases, with 10 bases sitting between them. Germline values: CDR1 MGHRA, CDR2 YSYEKL. The CDR3 DNA sequence: TGCGCCAGCAGCCAAGGGGCGAGAACCACCGGGGAGCTGTTTTTT. Its translation is CASSQGARTTGELFF.

This clone has only a few counts. The chain uses TRBV4-1 and TRBJ2-7, with 8 bases lining up with TRBD2. From germline, CDR1 is MGHRA and CDR2 YSYEKL. With V trimmed by 2 bases and J by 1 base, 4 bases remained unmatched. CDR3 size: 15 residues. DNA for the CDR3: TGCGCCAGCAGCCAAAAAGCGGGGGAGTCCTACGAGCAGTACGTC. Translated: CASSQKAGESYEQYV.

The V gene is TRBV6-6, the J gene TRBJ1-5; TRBD1 matches at 8 bases. The germline V gene has CDR1 MNHNY and CDR2 SVGAGI (reference sequence). The CDR3 sequence is 16 residues long. Trimming removed 4 bases from V and 4 bases from J; junction bases left unmatched: 9. The CDR3 sequence: CASSSLTGVQNQPQHF. The DNA of the CDR3 is TGTGCCAGCAGTTCTTTGACAGGGGTCCAGAATCAGCCCCAGCATTTT.

The chain uses TRBV5-1 and TRBJ2-4; 10 bases align to TRBD1. The J segment lost 0 bases and the V segment lost 3 bases, leaving 3 bases of the junction unmatched. The germline CDR1 and CDR2 sequences are SGHRS and YFSETQ. The CDR3 length is 16 residues. The CDR3 DNA is TGCGCCAGCAGCTCGGGACAGGGGATAGCCAAAAACATTCAGTACTTC. This encodes CASSSGQGIAKNIQYF.

This clone was seen a handful of times. The chain couples TRBV19 to TRBJ2-5; TRBD1 matches 7 bases. Per the germline V gene, CDR1 is LNHDA and CDR2 is SQIVND (reference sequence). The CDR3 length is 14 residues. The trim removed 6 bases at V and 9 bases at J, leaving 13 bases unmatched. DNA of the CDR3: TGTGCCAGTAGCCCGACAGGGTCCGGGGTCGCCCAGTACTTC. This gives the protein CASSPTGSGVAQYF.

The rearrangement links TRBV6-1 to TRBJ2-7; TRBD2 matches 11 bases. Per the germline V gene, CDR1 is MNHNS and CDR2 is SASEGT. The CDR3 runs 15 residues. V lost 0 bases to trimming and J lost 2 bases; unmatched junction nucleotides: 0. The chain's CDR3 is CASSEATSGAYEQYV. In DNA form, the CDR3 reads TGTGCCAGCAGTGAAGCGACTAGCGGGGCCTACGAGCAGTACGTC.

The chain joins TRBV15 to TRBJ2-7; D is possibly TRBD1 (6 bases). The CDR3 is made up of 14 amino acids. V gave up 2 bases and J gave up 5 bases, with 13 bases separating them. Germline V gene sequence: CDR1 LNHNV, CDR2 YYDKDF (reference sequence). CDR3 loop: CATSRNRVAHEQYF. CDR3 nucleotide sequence: TGTGCCACCAGCAGAAACAGGGTGGCCCACGAGCAGTACTTC.

J is TRBJ1-1 and V is TRBV6-5, with D unresolved. V gave up 4 bases and J gave up 3 bases, with 12 bases separating them. The germline V gene encodes CDR1 MNHEY and CDR2 SVGAGI. This CDR3 is 14 amino acids long. The CDR3 coding sequence is TGTGCCAGCAGTTCCCCCGGAGCTCACACTGAAGCTTTCTTT. Protein: CASSSPGAHTEAFF.

This clone was counted only a few times. The chain couples TRBV6-6 to TRBJ1-1; TRBD1 matches 7 bases. Germline V gene data show CDR1 as MNHNY and CDR2 as SVGAGI (reference sequence). After removal of 5 bases from V and 1 base from J, the junction contained 10 bases not matched to a gene. The CDR3 has 16 amino acids. The CDR3 is CASSPGGVRSNTEAFF. The CDR3 DNA reads TGTGCCAGCAGTCCAGGGGGTGTCAGATCGAACACTGAAGCTTTCTTT.

CDR3 amino acids: CASSDSTSGRPYEQYF. CDR3 nucleotide sequence: TGTGCCAGCAGTGACTCTACTAGCGGGAGGCCCTACGAGCAGTACTTC. The chain uses TRBV25-1 and TRBJ2-7, with TRBD2 matching over 12 bases. Per the germline V gene, CDR1 is MGHDK and CDR2 is SYGVNS. Trimming cost V 3 bases and J 2 bases; bases outside gene matches: 5. There are 16 residues in the CDR3.

V is TRBV9 and J is TRBJ2-1; 7 nucleotides match TRBD2. V was clipped by 6 bases and J by 5 bases; unmatched bases: 14. The germline gives CDR1 SGDLS, CDR2 YYNGEE. This CDR3 comprises 16 residues. The CDR3 DNA reads as TGTGCCAGCACCGCGTATGCGGGGGTTAGCAACAATGAGCAGTTCTTC. The encoded protein is CASTAYAGVSNNEQFF.

This clone was seen only once. The rearrangement uses TRBV5-1 and TRBJ2-3; TRBD2 matches at 11 bases. This CDR3 has 19 residues. Germline values: CDR1 SGHRS, CDR2 YFSETQ. V shed 3 bases, J shed 3 bases, and the junction held 15 bases outside the gene matches. As DNA, the CDR3 is TGCGCCAGCAGCTCCTCCCCATTGACTAGCGGGATAGCTACAGATACGCAGTATTTT. Residues: CASSSSPLTSGIATDTQYF.

The V gene is TRBV19, the J gene TRBJ2-1; D ambiguous. The germline gives CDR1 LNHDA, CDR2 SQIVND (reference sequence). This CDR3 is 15 amino acids long. V lost 3 bases and J lost 8, with 17 bases in between. CDR3 sequence reads: CASSIRRQWFDEQFF. The CDR3 bases are TGTGCCAGTAGTATTCGGCGGCAGTGGTTCGATGAGCAGTTCTTC.

This chain links TRBV19 with TRBJ1-1; 9 nucleotides match TRBD1. CDR3 length equals 13 residues. With 9 bases clipped from V and 3 bases from J, the junction kept 5 bases outside the gene matches. Germline lookup yields CDR1 LNHDA and CDR2 SQIVND (reference sequence). Here the CDR3 DNA reads TGTGCCAGCAGCCGGGACAGGGACACTGAAGCTTTCTTT. It specifies CASSRDRDTEAFF.

The chain is built from TRBV28 and TRBJ2-7; 7 bases agree with TRBD1. This CDR3 contains 14 residues. The V and J ends lost 6 bases and 4 bases, in that order; junction bases with no gene match: 9. CDR1 is MDHEN and CDR2 is SYDVKM in the germline V gene. CDR3 protein: CASSPSLTGYEQYV. CDR3 nucleotide sequence: TGTGCCAGCAGCCCATCGTTGACAGGGTACGAGCAGTACGTC.

The genes are TRBV7-9 and TRBJ1-4, with 7 bases aligning to TRBD1. Trimming at V came to 5 bases and at J to 2 bases, leaving 2 bases not matched to a gene. The germline V gene has CDR1 SEHNR and CDR2 FQNEAQ (reference sequence). There are 14 residues in the CDR3. As DNA, the CDR3 is TGTGCCAGCAGCCGACAGGGTACTAATGAAAAACTGTTTTTT. Its translation: CASSRQGTNEKLFF. The full variable domain, rest sourced from reference TRBV7-9 and TRBJ1-4, is DTGVSQNPRHKITKRGQNVTFRCDPISEHNRLYWYRQTLGQGPEFLTYFQNEAQLEKSRLLSDRFSAERPKGSFSTLEIQRTEQGDSAMYLCASSRQGTNEKLFFGSGTQLSVL.

The rearrangement uses TRBV5-1 and TRBJ2-1; TRBD2 matches 10 bases. The CDR3 runs to 18 residues. The trim removed 0 bases at V and 5 bases at J, leaving 11 bases unmatched. Germline CDR1 and CDR2: SGHRS and YFSETQ. CDR3 bases: TGCGCCAGCAGCTTGGCCTTCCATCTAGCGGGAGTGAACAATGAGCAGTTCTTC. This sequence encodes CASSLAFHLAGVNNEQFF.

This clone was seen only a few times. This chain joins TRBV7-2 and TRBJ2-6; 7 nucleotides match TRBD2. CDR3 length equals 15 residues. The junction had 1 base not matched to a gene; V was cut back by 4 bases and J by 1 base. Germline V gene data show CDR1 as SGHTA and CDR2 as FQGNSA. The DNA for the CDR3 is TGTGCCAGCAGCTCGGGAGGATCTGGGGCCAACGTCCTGACTTTC. This codes for CASSSGGSGANVLTF.

This clone was detected only once. This chain links TRBV6-1 with TRBJ2-5; TRBD2 matches at 10 bases. J lost 1 base, V lost 4 bases, and 3 bases had no gene match. The CDR3 contains 15 residues. Germline V gene data show CDR1 as MNHNS and CDR2 as SASEGT. The CDR3 region is CASSVSSGSQETQYF. The CDR3 DNA follows: TGTGCCAGCAGTGTCTCTAGCGGGAGCCAAGAGACCCAGTACTTC.

This chain connects TRBV2 to TRBJ2-7; D perhaps matches TRBD2 (6 bases). This CDR3 contains 14 residues. The germline V gene encodes CDR1 SNHLY and CDR2 FYNNEI. V dropped 11 bases and J dropped 1 base, with 18 bases sitting between them. CDR3 sequence (DNA): TGTGCCGGAATTGGGACGGGAGTTTCCTACGAGCAGTACGTC. This gives the protein CAGIGTGVSYEQYV.